These 12 T cell receptor beta chains were sequenced from one sample in a study of CXCR3-negative and CXCR3-positive naive CD8 T cells. UMI labels and 5' RACE were used to prepare the TRB cDNA libraries. For each CDR3 protein, TCRdb gives one entry from its re-call of the 5' RACE reads, without DNA. This sample's table has roughly 100,000 distinct CDR3 sequences. Source material: naive CXCR3- CD8+ T cells from blood. Subset given: CD45RO-CCR7+CD27+CD95- naive CD8+ T cells lacking CXCR3 (TNR3-). The receptor source for this set is a human donor in good health. Some clones in this sample may be carry-over from other donors' samples.

V usage is TRBV4-1 and J usage is TRBJ1-2. This CDR3 region has 15 residues. Germline lookup yields CDR1 MGHRA and CDR2 YSYEKL. The CDR3: CASSQVGVRTAGYTF.

CDR3 amino acids: CACSLVTGAEGYTF. The V call is TRBV5-1, the J call TRBJ1-2. Germline V CDR1 and CDR2: SGHRS, YFSETQ. The CDR3 has 14 amino acids.

The V gene is TRBV5-1, the J gene TRBJ2-5; as DNA is missing, the TRBD1 call by TCRdb cannot be tested. CDR3 length: 15 residues. Germline V gene sequence: CDR1 SGHRS, CDR2 YFSETQ. CDR3 protein: CASSYSGGSEETQYF.

V and J are TRBV27 and TRBJ2-1; TCRdb indicates TRBD1, and absent DNA this call remains unverified. Germline values: CDR1 MNHEY, CDR2 SMNVEV (reference sequence). The CDR3 totals 14 residues. This CDR3 is CASSWDRGQAGVFF.

The chain has TRBV29-1 and TRBJ1-6. The germline V gene encodes CDR1 SQVTM and CDR2 ANQGSEA. The CDR3 contains 13 residues. The CDR3 is CSVEDQLDSPLHF.

The CDR3 loop is CASSSTRGFGNEQFF. The chain links TRBV7-9 to TRBJ2-1; lacking DNA, the TRBD1 call made by TCRdb goes unchecked. The CDR3 consists of 15 residues. CDR1 and CDR2 (germline): SEHNR, FQNEAQ (reference sequence).

The chain recombines TRBV6-5 with TRBJ1-2. Germline V lookup: CDR1 MNHEY, CDR2 SVGAGI. This CDR3 region has 12 residues. CDR3 loop: CASSTDRYGYTF.

The V and J genes are TRBV6-1 and TRBJ2-2. The CDR3 covers 14 residues. Germline V gives CDR1 MNHNS, CDR2 SASEGT. CDR3 region: CASSESHYTGELFF.

J is TRBJ2-5 and V is TRBV7-2; TCRdb reports TRBD1, a call that lacks DNA to check it against. Per the germline V gene, CDR1 is SGHTA and CDR2 is FQGNSA. The CDR3 spans 14 residues. The CDR3 loop is CASSAYAGIETQYF.

The chain combines TRBV11-3 with TRBJ2-6. The CDR3 is 14 amino acids. CDR1 and CDR2 (germline): SGHNT, YENEEA. The CDR3: CASSFDSGANVLTF.

The chain uses TRBV29-1 and TRBJ1-5; TCRdb's D call, TRBD1, is unchecked because there is no DNA. CDR3 length: 13 amino acids. Germline V CDR1 and CDR2: SQVTM, ANQGSEA. The CDR3 region is CSVRDSEAQPQHF.

The chain couples TRBV7-6 to TRBJ2-3. Germline CDR1 is SGHVS and CDR2 is FNYEAQ. CDR3 length equals 14 residues. This CDR3 is CAISLGTGTDTQYF.